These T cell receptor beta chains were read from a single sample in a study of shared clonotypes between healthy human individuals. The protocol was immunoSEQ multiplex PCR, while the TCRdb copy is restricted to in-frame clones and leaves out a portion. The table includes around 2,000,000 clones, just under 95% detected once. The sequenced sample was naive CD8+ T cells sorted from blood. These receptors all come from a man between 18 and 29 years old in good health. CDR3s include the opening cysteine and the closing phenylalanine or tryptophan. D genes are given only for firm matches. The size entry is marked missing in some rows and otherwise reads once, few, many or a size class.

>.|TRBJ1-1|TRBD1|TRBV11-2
TGTGCCAGCAGCCTAACAGGGGAGGGCACTGAAGCTTTCTTT
CASSLTGEGTEAFF
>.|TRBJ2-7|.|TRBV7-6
TGTGCCAGCAGCTTAGGGCGGGCCTACGAGCAGTACTTC
CASSLGRAYEQYF
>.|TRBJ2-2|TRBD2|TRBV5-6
TGTGCCAGCAGCTCCGGACTAGCGGGGGGAGCCGGGGAGCTGTTTTTT
CASSSGLAGGAGELFF
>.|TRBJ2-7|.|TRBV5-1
TGCGCCAGCAGCTTACAGGAGGCCTACGAGCAGTACTTC
CASSLQEAYEQYF
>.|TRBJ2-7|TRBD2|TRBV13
TGTGCCAGCAGCCCTCGAGGTAGCGGGAGCTCCTACGAGCAGTACTTC
CASSPRGSGSSYEQYF
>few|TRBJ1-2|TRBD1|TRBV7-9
TGTGCCAGCAGCCTAGAGGGGACAGGCTATGGCTACACCTTC
CASSLEGTGYGYTF
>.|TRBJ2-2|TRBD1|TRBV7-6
TGTGCCAGCAGCCCCGACAGGGGCACCGGGGAGCTGTTTTTT
CASSPDRGTGELFF
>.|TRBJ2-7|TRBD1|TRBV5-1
TGCGCCAGCAGCTTGGTGGCAGGGGGAACTTACGAGCAGTACTTC
CASSLVAGGTYEQYF
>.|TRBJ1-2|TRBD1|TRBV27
TGTGCCAGCAGTTTATGGGGACAGGGGGCGGATGGCTACACCTTC
CASSLWGQGADGYTF
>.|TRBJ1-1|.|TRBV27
TGTGCCAGCAGTTTAATCGGGAACACTGAAGCTTTCTTT
CASSLIGNTEAFF
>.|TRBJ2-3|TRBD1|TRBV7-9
TGTGCCAGCAGCACCGGACAGGGTGGGGGCACAGATACGCAGTATTTT
CASSTGQGGGTDTQYF
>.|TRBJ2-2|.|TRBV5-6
TGTGCCAGCAGCCAGGCGACAGAGACGAACACCGGGGAGCTGTTTTTT
CASSQATETNTGELFF
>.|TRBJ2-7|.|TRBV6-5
TGTGCCAGCAGTGGACGAAACAGGGTTTTCGACGAGCAGTACTTC
CASSGRNRVFDEQYF
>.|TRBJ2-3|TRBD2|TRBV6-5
TGTGCCAGCAGTTACTTTTCTAGCGGGGAAACAGATACGCAGTATTTT
CASSYFSSGETDTQYF
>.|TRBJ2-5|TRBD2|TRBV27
TGTGCCAGCAGTTTATTCCCTAGCGGGCCCCAAGAGACCCAGTACTTC
CASSLFPSGPQETQYF
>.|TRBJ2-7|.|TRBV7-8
TGTGCCAGCAGCTTGCGGGGACCCTACGAGCAGTACTTC
CASSLRGPYEQYF
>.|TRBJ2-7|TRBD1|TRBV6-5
TGTGCCAGCAGTTACTCGGGACAGGGCAACGAGCAGTACTTC
CASSYSGQGNEQYF
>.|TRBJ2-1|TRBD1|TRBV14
TGTGCCAGCAGCCCCGACAGGGGCAATGAGCAGTTCTTC
CASSPDRGNEQFF
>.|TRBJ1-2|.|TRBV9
TGTGCCAGCAGCGCCGAACAGGGAGGCTATGGCTACACCTTC
CASSAEQGGYGYTF
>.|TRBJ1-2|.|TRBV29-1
TGCAGCGTTGAAGATTTCCGGACAGAGCCATATGGCTACACCTTC
CSVEDFRTEPYGYTF
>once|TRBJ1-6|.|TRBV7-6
TGTGCCAGCAGCTTAGAGGGCAGGGGAAGTTCACCCCTCCACTTT
CASSLEGRGSSPLHF
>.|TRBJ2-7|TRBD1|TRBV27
TGTGCCAGCAGTACCTCGACAGGGGGCTACGAGCAGTACTTC
CASSTSTGGYEQYF
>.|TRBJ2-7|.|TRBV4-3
TGCGCCAGCAGCCAAGATAGGGGGGGAGGGACAGTCGTCTACGAGCAGTACTTC
CASSQDRGGGTVVYEQYF
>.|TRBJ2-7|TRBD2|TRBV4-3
TGCGCCAGCAGCCAAGAATTAGCACTAGCGGACACCTACGAGCAGTACTTC
CASSQELALADTYEQYF
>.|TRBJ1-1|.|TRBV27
TGTGCCAGCAGTTTACCGGGGGCACGGACTGAAGCTTTCTTT
CASSLPGARTEAFF
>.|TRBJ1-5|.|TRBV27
TGTGCCAGCGGAAAGGGTCCCGGGGCGGGCAATCAGCCCCAGCATTTT
CASGKGPGAGNQPQHF
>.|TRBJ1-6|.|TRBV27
TGTGCCAGCAGTACGGTCGGGTCTAATTCACCCCTCCACTTT
CASSTVGSNSPLHF
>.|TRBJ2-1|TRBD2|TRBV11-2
TGTGCCAGCAGCATCCTAGGAGCGGGAGGGAACAATGAGCAGTTCTTC
CASSILGAGGNNEQFF
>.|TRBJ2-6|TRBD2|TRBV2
TGTGCCAGCAGGGATATAGCGGGAGGGCCATCAGCTGGGGCCAACGTCCTGACTTTC
CASRDIAGGPSAGANVLTF
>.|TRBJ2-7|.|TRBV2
TGTGCCAGGGGGACGACCTCCTACGAGCAGTACTTC
CARGTTSYEQYF
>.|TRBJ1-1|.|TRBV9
TGTGCCAGCAGCGTGGAAGAACGTACTGAAGCTTTCTTT
CASSVEERTEAFF
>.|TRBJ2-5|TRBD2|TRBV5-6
TGTGCCAGCGAACCGTTCGGGGGGGAGACCCAGTACTTC
CASEPFGGETQYF